The 2 T cell receptor beta chains reported below all come from one sample, sequenced in a study of blood T cell repertoires in COVID-19. Produced via immunoSEQ multiplex PCR; TCRdb's table is partial and in-frame only. The sample lists over 70,000 clones, less than 85% occurring once. Sequenced material: peripheral blood. The receptor set was obtained from a woman in her 70s with acute or convalescent COVID-19.

CDR3 in DNA: TGTGCCAGCAGTTCTCCGGGACAGGGGATAGTTAAGAATGGCTACACCTTC. Translated, it gives CASSSPGQGIVKNGYTF. The chain recombines TRBV28 with TRBJ1-2, with 10 bases that match TRBD1. The CDR3 loop spans 17 amino acids. CDR1 is MDHEN, CDR2 SYDVKM, per germline. Losses at the gene ends were 4 bases for V and 6 bases for J; bases not matched to a gene: 14.

The V call is TRBV7-2, the J call TRBJ2-2; no definite D call. Germline V gene lookup returns CDR1 SGHTA and CDR2 FQGNSA. This CDR3 has 13 amino acids. The V end was cut by 1 base, the J end by 3 bases, with 3 bases between. As DNA, the CDR3 is TGTGCCAGCAGCTTAGTCTACACCGGGGAGCTGTTTTTT. Its protein product is CASSLVYTGELFF.